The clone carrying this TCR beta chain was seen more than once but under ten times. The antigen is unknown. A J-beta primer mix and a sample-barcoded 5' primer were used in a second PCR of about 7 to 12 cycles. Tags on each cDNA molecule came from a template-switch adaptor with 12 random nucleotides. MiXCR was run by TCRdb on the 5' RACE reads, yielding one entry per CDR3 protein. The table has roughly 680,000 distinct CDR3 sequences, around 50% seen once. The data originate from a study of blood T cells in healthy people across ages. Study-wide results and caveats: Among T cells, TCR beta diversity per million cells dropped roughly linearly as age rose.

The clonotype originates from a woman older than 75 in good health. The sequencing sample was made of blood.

Here the CDR3 reads CSGQNNEQFF. The CDR3 DNA reads as TGCAGCGGACAAAACAATGAGCAGTTCTTC. V usage is TRBV29-1 and J usage is TRBJ2-1; D is ambiguous. Trimming cost V 7 bases and J 5 bases, with 6 bases left between them. CDR1 and CDR2 (germline): SQVTM, ANQGSEA. This CDR3 has 10 amino acids.